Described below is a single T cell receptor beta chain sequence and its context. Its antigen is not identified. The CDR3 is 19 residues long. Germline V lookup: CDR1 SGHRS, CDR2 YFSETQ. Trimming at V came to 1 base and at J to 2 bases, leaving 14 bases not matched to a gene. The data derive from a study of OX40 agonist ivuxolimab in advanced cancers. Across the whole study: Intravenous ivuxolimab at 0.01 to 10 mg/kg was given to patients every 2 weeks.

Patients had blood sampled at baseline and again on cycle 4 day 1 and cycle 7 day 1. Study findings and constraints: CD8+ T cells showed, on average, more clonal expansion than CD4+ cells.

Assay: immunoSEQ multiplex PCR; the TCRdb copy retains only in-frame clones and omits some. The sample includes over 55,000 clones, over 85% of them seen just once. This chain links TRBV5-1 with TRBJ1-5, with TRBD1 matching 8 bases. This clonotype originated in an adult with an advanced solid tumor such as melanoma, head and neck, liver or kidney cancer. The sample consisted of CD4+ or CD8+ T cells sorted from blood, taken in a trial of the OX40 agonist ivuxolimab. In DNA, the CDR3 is TGCGCCAGCAGCTTGAGGCCCACAGGGGGTGATCTTGGCAATCAGCCCCAGCATTTT. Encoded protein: CASSLRPTGGDLGNQPQHF.